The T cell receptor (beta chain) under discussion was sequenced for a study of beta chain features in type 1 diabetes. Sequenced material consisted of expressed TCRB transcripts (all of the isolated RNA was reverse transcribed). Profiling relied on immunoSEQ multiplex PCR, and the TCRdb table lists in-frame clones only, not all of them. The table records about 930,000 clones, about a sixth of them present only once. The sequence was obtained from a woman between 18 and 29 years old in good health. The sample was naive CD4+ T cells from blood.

CDR3 bases: TGTGCCAGCAGACCGGGACGGAGGACAGATACGCAGTATTTT. Amino acid sequence: CASRPGRRTDTQYF. The V gene is TRBV6-5, the J gene TRBJ2-3; perhaps D is TRBD1 or TRBD2 (5 bases each). The CDR3 contains 14 residues. V lost 6 bases and J lost 3, with 13 bases in between. CDR1 and CDR2 from the germline V gene are MNHEY and SVGAGI.